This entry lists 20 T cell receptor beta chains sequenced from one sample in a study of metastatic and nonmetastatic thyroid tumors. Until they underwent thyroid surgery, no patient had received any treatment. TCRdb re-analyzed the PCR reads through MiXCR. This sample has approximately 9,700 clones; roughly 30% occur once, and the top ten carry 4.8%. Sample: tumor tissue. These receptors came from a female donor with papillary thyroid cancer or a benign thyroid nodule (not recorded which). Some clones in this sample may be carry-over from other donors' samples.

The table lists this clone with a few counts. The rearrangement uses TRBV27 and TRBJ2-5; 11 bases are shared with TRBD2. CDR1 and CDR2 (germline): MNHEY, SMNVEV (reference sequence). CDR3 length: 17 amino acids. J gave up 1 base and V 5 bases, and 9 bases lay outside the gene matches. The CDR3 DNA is TGTGCCAGCAGTACCCGACTAGCGGGACCCCTCCAAGAGACCCAGTACTTC. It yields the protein CASSTRLAGPLQETQYF.

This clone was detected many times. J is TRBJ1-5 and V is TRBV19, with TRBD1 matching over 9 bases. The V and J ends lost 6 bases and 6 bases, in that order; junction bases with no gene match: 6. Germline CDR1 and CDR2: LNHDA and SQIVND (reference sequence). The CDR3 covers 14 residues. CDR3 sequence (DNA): TGTGCCAGTAGCACAGGGGGCGAGGGTCAGCCCCAGCATTTT. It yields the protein CASSTGGEGQPQHF.

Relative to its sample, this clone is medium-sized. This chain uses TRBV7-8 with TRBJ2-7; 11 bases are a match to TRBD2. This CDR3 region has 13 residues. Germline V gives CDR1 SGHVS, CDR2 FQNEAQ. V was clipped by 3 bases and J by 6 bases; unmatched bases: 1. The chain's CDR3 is CASSFLAGGEQYF. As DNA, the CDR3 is TGTGCCAGCAGCTTTCTAGCGGGAGGCGAGCAGTACTTC. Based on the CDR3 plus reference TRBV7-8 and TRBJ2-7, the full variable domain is GAGVSQSPRYKVAKRGQDVALRCDPISGHVSLFWYQQALGQGPEFLTYFQNEAQLDKSGLPSDRFFAERPEGSVSTLKIQRTQQEDSAVYLCASSFLAGGEQYFGPGTRLTVT.

The CDR3 region has the DNA TGTGCCACCAGCAGGAGCAGGGATTCACCCCTCCACTTT. Translating it yields CATSRSRDSPLHF. The chain has TRBV15 and TRBJ1-6, with a tentative D call TRBD1 (5 bases). Trimming shortened V by 3 bases and J by 8 bases, and 8 bases separated the two germline ends. Germline V gene lookup returns CDR1 LNHNV and CDR2 YYDKDF (reference sequence). There are 13 residues in the CDR3.

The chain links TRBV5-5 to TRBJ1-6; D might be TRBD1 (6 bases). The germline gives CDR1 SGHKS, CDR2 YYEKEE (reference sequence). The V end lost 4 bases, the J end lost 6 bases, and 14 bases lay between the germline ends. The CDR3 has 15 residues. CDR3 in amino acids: CASSRRTDLNSPLHF. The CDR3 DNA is TGTGCCAGCAGCCGGCGGACAGACCTTAATTCACCCCTCCACTTT.

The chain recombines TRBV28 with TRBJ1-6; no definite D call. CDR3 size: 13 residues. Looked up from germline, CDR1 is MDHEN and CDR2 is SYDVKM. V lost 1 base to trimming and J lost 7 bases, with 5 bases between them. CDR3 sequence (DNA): TGTGCCAGCAGTTTATCTGGAAATTCACCCCTCCACTTT. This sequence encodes CASSLSGNSPLHF.

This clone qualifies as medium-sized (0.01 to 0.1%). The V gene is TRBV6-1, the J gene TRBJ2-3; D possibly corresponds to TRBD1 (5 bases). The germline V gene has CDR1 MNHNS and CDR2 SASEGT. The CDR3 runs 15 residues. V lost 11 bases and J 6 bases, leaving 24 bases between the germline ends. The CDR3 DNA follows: TGTGCCTCTCGCAATTTTCAGACAGCATACGATACGCAGTATTTT. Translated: CASRNFQTAYDTQYF.

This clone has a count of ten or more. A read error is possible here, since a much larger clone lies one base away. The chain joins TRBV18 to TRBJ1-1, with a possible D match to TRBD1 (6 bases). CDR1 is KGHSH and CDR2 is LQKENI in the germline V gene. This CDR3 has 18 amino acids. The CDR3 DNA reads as TGTGCCAGCTCACCACCTCCCAGGGGTACTGGCATGAACACTGAAGCTCTCTTT. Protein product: CASSPPPRGTGMNTEALF.

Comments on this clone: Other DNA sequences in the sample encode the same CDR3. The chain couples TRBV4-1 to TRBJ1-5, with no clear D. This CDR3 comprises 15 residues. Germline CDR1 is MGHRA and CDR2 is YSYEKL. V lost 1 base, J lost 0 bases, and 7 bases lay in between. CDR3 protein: CASSQVPGSNQPQHF. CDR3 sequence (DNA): TGCGCCAGCAGCCAAGTTCCAGGTAGCAATCAGCCCCAGCATTTT.

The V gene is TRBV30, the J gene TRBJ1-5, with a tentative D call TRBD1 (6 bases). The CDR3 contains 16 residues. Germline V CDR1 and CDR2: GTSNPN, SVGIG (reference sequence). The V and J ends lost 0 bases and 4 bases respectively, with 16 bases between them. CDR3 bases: TGTGCCTGGAGTGTAGGGCCAGGGGATCGGAATCAGCCCCAGCATTTT. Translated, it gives CAWSVGPGDRNQPQHF.

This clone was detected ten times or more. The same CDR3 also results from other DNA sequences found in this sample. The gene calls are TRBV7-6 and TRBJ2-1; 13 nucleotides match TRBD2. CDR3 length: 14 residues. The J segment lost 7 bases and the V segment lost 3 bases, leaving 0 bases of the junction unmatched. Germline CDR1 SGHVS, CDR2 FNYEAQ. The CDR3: CASSLGLAGNEQFF. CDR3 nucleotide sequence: TGTGCCAGCAGCTTGGGACTAGCGGGAAATGAGCAGTTCTTC. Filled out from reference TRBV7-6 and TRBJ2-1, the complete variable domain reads GAGVSQSPRYKVTKRGQDVALRCDPISGHVSLYWYRQALGQGPEFLTYFNYEAQQDKSGLPNDRFSAERPEGSISTLTIQRTEQRDSAMYRCASSLGLAGNEQFFGPGTRLTVL.

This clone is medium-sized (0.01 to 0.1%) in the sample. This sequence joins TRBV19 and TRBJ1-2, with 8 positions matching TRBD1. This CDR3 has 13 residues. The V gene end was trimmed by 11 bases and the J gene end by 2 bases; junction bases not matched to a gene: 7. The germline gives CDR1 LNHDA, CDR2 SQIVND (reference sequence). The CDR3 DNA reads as TGTGCCGGAGGGACAGGCGAGAACTATGGCTACACCTTC. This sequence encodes CAGGTGENYGYTF.

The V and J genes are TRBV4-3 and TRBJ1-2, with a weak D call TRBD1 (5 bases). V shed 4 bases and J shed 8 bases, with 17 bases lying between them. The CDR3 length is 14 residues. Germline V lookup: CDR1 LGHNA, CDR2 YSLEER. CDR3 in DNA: TGCGCCAGCAGCCCCGCGGGGGGGGTGTTGGGCTACACCTTC. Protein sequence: CASSPAGGVLGYTF.

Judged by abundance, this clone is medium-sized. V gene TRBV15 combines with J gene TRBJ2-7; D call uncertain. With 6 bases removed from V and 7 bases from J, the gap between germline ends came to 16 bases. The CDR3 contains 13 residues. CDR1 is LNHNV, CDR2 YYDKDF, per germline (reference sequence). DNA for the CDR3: TGTGCCACCAGAATAGACAACCCTTGGGAGCAGTACTTC. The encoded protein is CATRIDNPWEQYF.

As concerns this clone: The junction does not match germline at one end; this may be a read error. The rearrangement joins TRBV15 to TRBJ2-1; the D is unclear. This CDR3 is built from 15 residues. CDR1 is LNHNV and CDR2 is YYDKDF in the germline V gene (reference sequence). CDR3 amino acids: CTTNRVAPGHNEQFF. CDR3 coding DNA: TGTACCACCAACAGAGTGGCTCCCGGGCACAATGAGCAGTTCTTC. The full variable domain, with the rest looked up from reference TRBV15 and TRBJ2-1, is DAMVIQNPRYQVTQFGKPVTLSCSQTLNHNVMYWYQQKSSQAPKLLFHYYDKDFNNEADTPDNFQSRRPNTSFCFLDIRSPGLGDTAMYLCTTNRVAPGHNEQFFGPGTRLTVL.

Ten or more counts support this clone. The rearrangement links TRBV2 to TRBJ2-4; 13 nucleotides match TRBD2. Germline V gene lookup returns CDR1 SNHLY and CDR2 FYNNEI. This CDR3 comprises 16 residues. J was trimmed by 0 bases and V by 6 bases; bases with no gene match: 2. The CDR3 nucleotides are TGTGCCAGCAGACTAGCGGGAGGGCTAGCCAAAAACATTCAGTACTTC. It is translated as CASRLAGGLAKNIQYF.

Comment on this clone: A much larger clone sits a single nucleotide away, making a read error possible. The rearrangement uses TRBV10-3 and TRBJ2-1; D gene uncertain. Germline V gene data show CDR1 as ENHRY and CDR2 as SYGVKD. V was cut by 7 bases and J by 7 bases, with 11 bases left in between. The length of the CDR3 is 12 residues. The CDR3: CAIILPRNEQFF. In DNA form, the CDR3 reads TGTGCCATCATCCTACCTCGAAATGAGCAGTTCTTC.

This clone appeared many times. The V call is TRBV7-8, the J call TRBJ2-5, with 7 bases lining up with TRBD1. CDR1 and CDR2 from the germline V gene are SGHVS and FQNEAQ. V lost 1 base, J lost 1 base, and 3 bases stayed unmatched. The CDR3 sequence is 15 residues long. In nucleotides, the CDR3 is TGTGCCAGCAGCTTAGGAGGGGGCTTCCAAGAGACCCAGTACTTC. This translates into CASSLGGGFQETQYF.

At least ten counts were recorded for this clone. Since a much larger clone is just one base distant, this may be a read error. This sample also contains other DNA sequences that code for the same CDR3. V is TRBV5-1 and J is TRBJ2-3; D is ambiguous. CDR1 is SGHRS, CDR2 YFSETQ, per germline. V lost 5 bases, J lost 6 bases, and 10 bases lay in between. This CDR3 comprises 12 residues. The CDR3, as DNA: TGCGCCAGCAGACCCAACACGGATACGCAGTATTTT. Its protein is CASRPNTDTQYF.

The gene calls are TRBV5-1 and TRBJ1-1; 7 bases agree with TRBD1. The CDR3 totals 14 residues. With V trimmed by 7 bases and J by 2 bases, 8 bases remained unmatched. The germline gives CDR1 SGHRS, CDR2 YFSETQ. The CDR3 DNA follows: TGCGCCAGCTATGGACAGGCCCTAAACACTGAAGCTTTCTTT. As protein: CASYGQALNTEAFF.